Following are 30 T cell receptor beta chains from one sample sequenced in a study of T cell repertoires in cytomegalovirus infection. TCRdb reprocessed the reads via MiXCR and lists one record per CDR3 protein. Among around 330,000 distinct CDR3 sequences, 15% to 20% were seen once, and the ten largest hold around 11%. Sequencing was done on a sample of PBMCs. The receptors stem from a human donor in good health (CMV status not recorded). Some clones in this sample may be carry-over from other donors' samples.

The rearrangement links TRBV12-3 or TRBV12-4 to TRBJ2-3; D perhaps matches TRBD2 (5 bases). V lost 5 bases to trimming and J lost 0 bases, with 15 bases between them. The CDR3 consists of 16 residues. The CDR3 coding sequence is TGTGCCAGCAGTCCCAGGACGGGAACTAGCACAGATACGCAGTATTTT. It codes for CASSPRTGTSTDTQYF.

This clonotype was seen many times. V and J are TRBV12-3 or TRBV12-4 and TRBJ2-7; 7 bases line up with TRBD1. J gave up 5 bases and V 5 bases, and 6 bases lay outside the gene matches. The CDR3 has 13 amino acids. CDR3 region: CASSPDRRDEQYF. The CDR3 DNA follows: TGTGCCAGCAGTCCGGACAGGCGAGACGAGCAGTACTTC.

This clonotype appeared a few times. The rearrangement links TRBV28 to TRBJ2-7; D may correspond to TRBD1 or TRBD2 (5 bases each). Trimming stripped 6 bases from V and 6 bases from J, with 24 bases between. Germline CDR1 and CDR2: MDHEN and SYDVKM. The CDR3 has 16 residues. The CDR3 region is CASSDPGPRTGGEQYF. The CDR3 DNA is TGTGCCAGCAGCGACCCAGGGCCGCGGACTGGAGGCGAGCAGTACTTC.

This clonotype has a handful of counts. The chain recombines TRBV25-1 with TRBJ1-1; tentatively, D is TRBD1 (5 bases). The V gene lost 3 bases and the J gene lost 5 bases, with 16 bases spanning the gap. The CDR3 runs to 15 residues. Looked up from germline, CDR1 is MGHDK and CDR2 is SYGVNS. The CDR3 bases are TGTGCCAGCAGTGAGGAGTCAGGGCTACGAACTGAAGCTTTCTTT. Translation: CASSEESGLRTEAFF.

This clonotype was recorded many times. The V call is TRBV12-3 or TRBV12-4, the J call TRBJ2-5; D gene unclear. V shed 2 bases and J shed 3 bases, with 7 bases lying between them. The CDR3 runs 13 residues. CDR3 DNA: TGTGCCAGCAGTTTACAGACCGAAGAGACCCAGTACTTC. Residues: CASSLQTEETQYF.

Only a few counts were recorded for this clonotype. The gene calls are TRBV25-1 and TRBJ2-5, with D perhaps TRBD1 or TRBD2 (5 bases each). Germline V gene sequence: CDR1 MGHDK, CDR2 SYGVNS. This CDR3 is 13 amino acids long. The V end was cut by 2 bases, the J end by 5 bases, with 9 bases between. CDR3 DNA: TGTGCCAGCAGTGAAGTGGGGACCGAGACCCAGTACTTC. Its protein is CASSEVGTETQYF.

This clonotype was detected ten times or more. The chain uses TRBV7-3 and TRBJ2-1; D might be TRBD1 (6 bases). V gave up 8 bases and J gave up 3 bases, with 11 bases separating them. Germline-derived CDR1 and CDR2 are SGHTA and FQGTGA. This CDR3 is built from 13 residues. The CDR3 DNA is TGTGCCAGCGGCCGGACAGACTACAATGAGCAGTTCTTC. This translates into CASGRTDYNEQFF.

This clonotype showed up many times. This chain uses TRBV7-2 with TRBJ2-2; TRBD2 matches 10 bases. The junction had 6 bases not matched to a gene; V was cut back by 1 base and J by 7 bases. The germline V gene encodes CDR1 SGHTA and CDR2 FQGNSA. There are 16 residues in the CDR3. This CDR3 is CASSLEAGGPGGELFF. The DNA of the CDR3 is TGTGCCAGCAGCTTAGAAGCGGGGGGGCCCGGCGGGGAGCTGTTTTTT.

This rearrangement joins TRBV12-3 or TRBV12-4 to TRBJ1-1, with TRBD1 matching over 8 bases. The CDR3 extends over 14 amino acids. Unmatched junction bases numbered 8, after V lost 7 bases and J lost 4 bases. CDR3 DNA sequence: TGTGCCAGCATCCCGGACAGGGCAGGCACTGAAGCTTTCTTT. Translation gives CASIPDRAGTEAFF.

There are a few counts of this clonotype. This rearrangement joins TRBV9 to TRBJ1-2; D might be TRBD1 (6 bases). Deletions cut 4 bases from V and 1 base from J, with 11 bases between. CDR3 size: 14 residues. CDR1 and CDR2 from the germline V gene are SGDLS and YYNGEE. The CDR3 nucleotides are TGTGCCAGCAGCCTCCACAGGGATAACTATGGCTACACCTTC. The encoded protein is CASSLHRDNYGYTF.

The chain links TRBV7-2 to TRBJ2-6, with D tentatively TRBD1 or TRBD2 (5 bases each). Germline V gene sequence: CDR1 SGHTA, CDR2 FQGNSA. This CDR3 contains 17 residues. V was trimmed by 5 bases and J by 0 bases, leaving 14 bases between them. The CDR3 coding sequence is TGTGCCAGCAGCCCCTCAGGGACGGCCTCTGGGGCCAACGTCCTGACTTTC. Protein sequence: CASSPSGTASGANVLTF.

This rearrangement joins TRBV18 to TRBJ1-3; a possible D gene is TRBD1 (5 bases). Germline CDR1 reads KGHSH; CDR2 reads LQKENI. Between the trimmed V and J ends, which lost 3 bases and 2 bases, there was a span of 17 bases. This CDR3 has 17 residues. The CDR3 sequence is CASSPRNGGMAGNTIYF. CDR3 coding DNA: TGTGCCAGCTCACCCCGAAATGGGGGGATGGCTGGAAACACCATATATTTT.

This clonotype was observed at least ten times. This chain uses TRBV7-2 with TRBJ2-2, with no clear D. This CDR3 comprises 16 residues. Germline CDR1 reads SGHTA; CDR2 reads FQGNSA. V was trimmed by 5 bases and J by 0 bases, leaving 13 bases between them. Here the CDR3 DNA reads TGTGCCAGCAGCCAAACAGTGATCGCGAACACCGGGGAGCTGTTTTTT. It codes for CASSQTVIANTGELFF. The whole variable domain, filled in from reference TRBV7-2 and TRBJ2-2, reads GAGVSQSPSNKVTEKGKDVELRCDPISGHTALYWYRQSLGQGLEFLIYFQGNSAPDKSGLPSDRFSAERTGGSVSTLTIQRTQQEDSAVYLCASSQTVIANTGELFFGEGSRLTVL.

This clonotype was found many times. The chain has TRBV12-3 or TRBV12-4 and TRBJ1-2; D remains unclear. This CDR3 comprises 16 residues. The germline V and J ends were trimmed by 4 bases and 3 bases, with 18 bases remaining between them. CDR3 DNA: TGTGCCAGCAGTTCCTGGGGTCGTCAACATGACTATGGCTACACCTTC. Protein product: CASSSWGRQHDYGYTF.

A few counts support this clonotype. The chain joins TRBV20-1 to TRBJ2-7, with TRBD1 as a possible D gene (6 bases). The CDR3 is 14 residues long. The V gene lost 3 bases and the J gene lost 3 bases, with 15 bases spanning the gap. Germline CDR1 and CDR2: DFQATT and SNEGSKA (reference sequence). The CDR3 nucleotides read TGCAGTGCTAGTAGGGGTAGGGGACACTACGAGCAGTACTTC. The encoded protein is CSASRGRGHYEQYF.

The chain uses TRBV12-3 or TRBV12-4 and TRBJ1-1; TRBD1 might be the D (5 bases). The CDR3 is made up of 14 amino acids. Trimming took 1 base from V and 7 from J, leaving 13 bases between them. CDR3 protein: CASSLGGWGSEAFF. The CDR3 DNA reads TGTGCCAGCAGTTTAGGGGGTTGGGGCAGTGAAGCTTTCTTT.

This clonotype was found many times. The chain recombines TRBV7-8 with TRBJ2-7; D call uncertain. This CDR3 has 14 residues. V lost 1 base and J lost 2, with 9 bases in between. Per germline, CDR1 SGHVS and CDR2 FQNEAQ. In DNA form, the CDR3 reads TGTGCCAGCAGCTTAGAGGCAGAAGCCTACGAGCAGTACTTC. This sequence encodes CASSLEAEAYEQYF. The full variable domain, its missing parts supplied by reference TRBV7-8 and TRBJ2-7, is GAGVSQSPRYKVAKRGQDVALRCDPISGHVSLFWYQQALGQGPEFLTYFQNEAQLDKSGLPSDRFFAERPEGSVSTLKIQRTQQEDSAVYLCASSLEAEAYEQYFGPGTRLTVT.

This clonotype showed up just once. The DNA for the CDR3 is TGTGCCAGCAGCCGCAGACTAGCGGGGGGTCCCACAGATACGCAGTATTTT. Its translation: CASSRRLAGGPTDTQYF. The chain is built from TRBV4-2 and TRBJ2-3, with TRBD2 matching over 13 bases. CDR1 LGHNA and CDR2 YNFKEQ come from the germline V gene. V trimming: 4 bases; J trimming: 2 bases; junction bases outside the gene matches: 6. The CDR3 length is 17 residues.

This chain joins TRBV6-1 and TRBJ1-2; 7 nucleotides match TRBD1. Per germline, CDR1 MNHNS and CDR2 SASEGT. Trimming cost V 8 bases and J 2 bases; bases outside gene matches: 11. The CDR3 covers 15 residues. CDR3 loop: CASGGAGTENYGYTF. The CDR3 DNA reads as TGTGCCAGCGGGGGCGCGGGGACAGAGAACTATGGCTACACCTTC.

The V call is TRBV7-8, the J call TRBJ1-1, with 7 bases lining up with TRBD1. Trimming cost V 6 bases and J 4 bases; bases outside gene matches: 8. The length of the CDR3 is 14 residues. The germline gives CDR1 SGHVS, CDR2 FQNEAQ. The chain's CDR3 is CASRLTGSVTEAFF. The CDR3 DNA sequence: TGTGCCAGCAGGTTGACAGGGTCGGTCACTGAAGCTTTCTTT.

The V call is TRBV20-1, the J call TRBJ1-1, with unresolved D. Trimming left V 2 bases short and J 4 bases short, with 14 bases between. This CDR3 is 14 amino acids long. Per germline, CDR1 DFQATT and CDR2 SNEGSKA (reference sequence). The CDR3 DNA sequence: TGCAGTGCTAGACAGTCGTCGTCGGGCACTGAAGCTTTCTTT. It specifies CSARQSSSGTEAFF.

This clonotype has only a few counts. The chain recombines TRBV5-8 with TRBJ2-2; D not resolved. V was trimmed by 0 bases and J by 3 bases, leaving 6 bases between them. Germline CDR1 reads SGHTS; CDR2 reads YDEGEE. The CDR3 contains 14 residues. The CDR3 DNA reads TGTGCCAGCAGCTTGGCAACGCACACCGGGGAGCTGTTTTTT. It specifies CASSLATHTGELFF.

Turning to this clonotype: This sequence may be a read error, since a much larger clone differs from it by one base. The rearrangement joins TRBV28 to TRBJ2-1; 8 bases agree with TRBD2. This CDR3 region has 13 residues. V lost 11 bases to trimming and J lost 3 bases; unmatched junction nucleotides: 6. Per the germline V gene, CDR1 is MDHEN and CDR2 is SYDVKM. CDR3 protein: CACSGDDYNEQFF. The CDR3, as DNA: TGTGCCTGTAGCGGGGACGACTACAATGAGCAGTTCTTC.

This clonotype was counted between two and nine times. The V gene is TRBV2, the J gene TRBJ1-5; no firm D call. Per germline, CDR1 SNHLY and CDR2 FYNNEI. Trimming removed 7 bases at V and 0 bases at J, with 16 bases between. The CDR3 extends over 16 amino acids. CDR3: CASTRDGSYSNQPQHF. CDR3 in DNA: TGTGCCAGCACCAGAGATGGGTCCTATAGCAATCAGCCCCAGCATTTT. The entire variable domain, with the rest obtained from reference TRBV2 and TRBJ1-5, is as follows: EPEVTQTPSHQVTQMGQEVILRCVPISNHLYFYWYRQILGQKVEFLVSFYNNEISEKSEIFDDQFSVERPDGSNFTLKIRSTKLEDSAMYFCASTRDGSYSNQPQHFGDGTRLSIL.

This clonotype was recorded at least ten times. This chain connects TRBV25-1 to TRBJ1-1; D gene unclear. The CDR3 covers 14 residues. Germline V gene sequence: CDR1 MGHDK, CDR2 SYGVNS. V was cut by 1 base and J by 0 bases, with 6 bases left in between. The CDR3 bases are TGTGCCAGCAGTGAATGGCCCGTGAACACTGAAGCTTTCTTT. It specifies CASSEWPVNTEAFF.

This clonotype was observed a few times. The V and J genes are TRBV6-5 and TRBJ1-1; no firm D call. This CDR3 comprises 15 residues. The ends were cut back, 0 bases at V and 3 bases at J, with 11 bases in the middle. Germline V gene data show CDR1 as MNHEY and CDR2 as SVGAGI. The CDR3, as DNA: TGTGCCAGCAGTTACTCTTCGGCAGCCGACACTGAAGCTTTCTTT. Translating gives CASSYSSAADTEAFF.

This clonotype was seen ten or more times. V usage is TRBV27 and J usage is TRBJ1-1, with a tentative D call TRBD1 (6 bases). Trimming cost V 5 bases and J 1 base, with 17 bases left between them. The length of the CDR3 is 16 residues. Germline V lookup: CDR1 MNHEY, CDR2 SMNVEV (reference sequence). CDR3 nucleotides: TGTGCCAGCAGTGCATGGGGGGGCCGGGGGAACACTGAAGCTTTCTTT. It is translated as CASSAWGGRGNTEAFF.

This clonotype appeared many times. The chain recombines TRBV11-2 with TRBJ2-7, with 9 bases that match TRBD1. The CDR3 totals 15 residues. After removal of 5 bases from V and 3 bases from J, the junction contained 8 bases not matched to a gene. Germline assignment: CDR1 SGHAT and CDR2 FQNNGV. This CDR3 is CASSPRDRASYEQYF. CDR3 in DNA: TGTGCCAGCAGCCCCCGGGACAGGGCAAGCTACGAGCAGTACTTC.

This clonotype was found many times. V usage is TRBV7-2 and J usage is TRBJ2-5; 9 bases are a match to TRBD1. The CDR3 sequence is 14 residues long. After removal of 3 bases from V and 4 bases from J, the junction contained 3 bases not matched to a gene. CDR1 is SGHTA and CDR2 is FQGNSA in the germline V gene. DNA of the CDR3: TGTGCCAGCAGCTTCTACAGGGGGCGAGAGACCCAGTACTTC. It codes for CASSFYRGRETQYF.

A few counts support this clonotype. The CDR3 sequence: CAIRDRGNNFAEAFF. The CDR3 DNA sequence: TGTGCCATCAGGGACAGGGGCAATAACTTCGCTGAAGCTTTCTTT. The rearrangement uses TRBV10-3 and TRBJ1-1; 9 bases are a match to TRBD1. The V gene end was trimmed by 6 bases and the J gene end by 6 bases; junction bases not matched to a gene: 11. CDR1 and CDR2 from the germline V gene are ENHRY and SYGVKD. The CDR3 covers 15 residues.